Each of the 17 T cell receptor beta chains below was sequenced from the same sample in a study of shared clonotypes between healthy human individuals. Measured with immunoSEQ multiplex PCR; TCRdb has only the in-frame clones, and not every one. The profile shows hundreds of thousands of clones, about 95% of them singletons. Positive CCR7 selection of CD45RO-negative cells yielded the naive CD8 cells, and terminally differentiated effector memory CD45RA+ cells were excluded. Sequencing was performed on naive CD8+ T cells sorted from blood. These receptors originate from a woman under 40 in good health.

The chain joins TRBV27 to TRBJ2-7; 7 nucleotides agree with TRBD1. CDR3 length: 14 amino acids. Trimming took 7 bases from V and 4 from J; bases not matched to a gene: 10. Germline lookup yields CDR1 MNHEY and CDR2 SMNVEV (reference sequence). CDR3 coding DNA: TGTGCCAGCAAAAACTGGGACAGCGTTTACGAGCAGTACTTC. It specifies CASKNWDSVYEQYF.

The chain joins TRBV2 to TRBJ2-7; 7 bases line up with TRBD1. Germline V lookup: CDR1 SNHLY, CDR2 FYNNEI. This CDR3 is built from 14 residues. V lost 5 bases to trimming and J lost 5 bases; unmatched junction nucleotides: 9. CDR3 DNA: TGTGCCAGCAGTAAGGACAGGTACGACAACGAGCAGTACTTC. Encoded protein: CASSKDRYDNEQYF.

This rearrangement joins TRBV6-1 to TRBJ1-2; D is ambiguous. The ends were cut back, 10 bases at V and 3 bases at J, with 12 bases in the middle. Germline-derived CDR1 and CDR2 are MNHNS and SASEGT. The CDR3 extends over 12 amino acids. CDR3: CATLTEDYGYTF. The CDR3 nucleotides are TGTGCCACGCTAACAGAGGACTATGGCTACACCTTC.

The J gene is TRBJ2-1, the V gene TRBV27, with 7 bases identical to TRBD1. Looked up from germline, CDR1 is MNHEY and CDR2 is SMNVEV (reference sequence). The CDR3 contains 21 residues. V lost 3 bases to trimming and J lost 0 bases; unmatched junction nucleotides: 20. CDR3 coding DNA: TGTGCCAGCAGTTTTTCGATTACAGGGGCTCCTCATTTAAGCTCCTACAATGAGCAGTTCTTC. This sequence encodes CASSFSITGAPHLSSYNEQFF.

The rearrangement links TRBV5-6 to TRBJ2-7; D call uncertain. This CDR3 is built from 11 residues. V was pared by 1 base and J by 6 bases, with 5 bases between. Germline V gene lookup returns CDR1 SGHDT and CDR2 YYEEEE. In DNA, the CDR3 is TGTGCCAGCAGCTTGAAGTCCGAGCAGTACTTC. It encodes CASSLKSEQYF.

A few counts support this clone. This rearrangement joins TRBV7-9 to TRBJ1-1; maybe TRBD1 (5 bases). This CDR3 is built from 15 residues. Trimming stripped 5 bases from V and 6 bases from J, with 19 bases between. Per the germline V gene, CDR1 is SEHNR and CDR2 is FQNEAQ (reference sequence). CDR3 bases: TGTGCCAGCAGCCCCCCACGGGCTCGAGGGGCTGAAGCTTTCTTT. It specifies CASSPPRARGAEAFF. The variable domain in full, with the rest retrieved from reference TRBV7-9 and TRBJ1-1, is DTGVSQNPRHKITKRGQNVTFRCDPISEHNRLYWYRQTLGQGPEFLTYFQNEAQLEKSRLLSDRFSAERPKGSFSTLEIQRTEQGDSAMYLCASSPPRARGAEAFFGQGTRLTVV.

The chain is built from TRBV28 and TRBJ2-7; TRBD2 matches at 14 bases. CDR1 and CDR2 from the germline V gene are MDHEN and SYDVKM. Trimming took 6 bases from V and 2 from J; bases not matched to a gene: 0. The CDR3 loop spans 14 amino acids. CDR3 region: CASRGLAGAYEQYF. For the CDR3, the DNA is TGTGCCAGCAGGGGACTAGCGGGAGCCTACGAGCAGTACTTC.

The gene calls are TRBV19 and TRBJ2-5, with D possibly called TRBD1 or TRBD2 (5 bases each). The CDR3 extends over 14 amino acids. V was pared by 3 bases and J by 5 bases, with 13 bases between. Germline V gene sequence: CDR1 LNHDA, CDR2 SQIVND (reference sequence). CDR3 nucleotides: TGTGCCAGTAGTATCTTGGGGGAACGGGAGACCCAGTACTTC. It yields the protein CASSILGERETQYF. The variable domain in full, completed from reference TRBV19 and TRBJ2-5, reads DGGITQSPKYLFRKEGQNVTLSCEQNLNHDAMYWYRQDPGQGLRLIYYSQIVNDFQKGDIAEGYSVSREKKESFPLTVTSAQKNPTAFYLCASSILGERETQYFGPGTRLLVL.

The CDR3 DNA reads as TGTGCCAGCAGGGGGCCGGGACAGGTGAATGAAAAACTGTTTTTT. It yields the protein CASRGPGQVNEKLFF. This rearrangement joins TRBV6-5 to TRBJ1-4, with 8 bases that match TRBD1. J lost 5 bases, V lost 6 bases, and 8 bases had no gene match. Germline-derived CDR1 and CDR2 are MNHEY and SVGAGI. The CDR3 runs to 15 residues.

The chain uses TRBV29-1 and TRBJ1-2; 11 positions agree with TRBD1. V gave up 4 bases and J gave up 6 bases; unmatched junction bases: 16. Per germline, CDR1 SQVTM and CDR2 ANQGSEA. This CDR3 is built from 17 residues. The CDR3 sequence: CSVVGPPERGQGDGYTF. The CDR3 DNA sequence: TGCAGCGTTGTCGGCCCCCCAGAAAGGGGACAGGGGGATGGCTACACCTTC.

The chain combines TRBV6-6 with TRBJ2-7; 9 bases fit TRBD1. Per germline, CDR1 MNHNY and CDR2 SVGAGI (reference sequence). Unmatched junction bases numbered 9, after V lost 6 bases and J lost 6 bases. The CDR3 runs 14 residues. The CDR3 is CASSLGQGLSEQYF. The CDR3 DNA reads TGTGCCAGCAGCCTGGGACAGGGACTTAGCGAGCAGTACTTC.

This chain joins TRBV21-1 and TRBJ2-7; the table's D call TRBD2 went unverified against the DNA. TRBV21-1 is given as a pseudogene. The CDR3 is 16 amino acids. Written as DNA, the CDR3 is TGTGCCAGCGGTCCGGGGCTAGCGGGAGCCACCTACGAGCAGTACTTC. This encodes CASGPGLAGATYEQYF.

V is TRBV5-1 and J is TRBJ2-3; the match to TRBD2 covers 9 bases. V gave up 0 bases and J gave up 0 bases; unmatched junction bases: 8. The CDR3 runs to 18 residues. Germline V gene data show CDR1 as SGHRS and CDR2 as YFSETQ. The CDR3 sequence is CASSLGTSVRSSTDTQYF. The CDR3 DNA sequence: TGCGCCAGCAGCTTGGGGACTAGCGTACGATCTAGCACAGATACGCAGTATTTT.

The J gene is TRBJ1-2, the V gene TRBV7-9; no firm D call. Germline CDR1 and CDR2: SEHNR and FQNEAQ (reference sequence). The CDR3 is 14 amino acids. V dropped 1 base and J dropped 3 bases, with 9 bases sitting between them. CDR3 protein: CASSLGRAHYGYTF. The CDR3, as DNA: TGTGCCAGCAGCTTAGGTCGGGCTCACTATGGCTACACCTTC. Full variable domain (outside the CDR3, taken from reference TRBV7-9 and TRBJ1-2): DTGVSQNPRHKITKRGQNVTFRCDPISEHNRLYWYRQTLGQGPEFLTYFQNEAQLEKSRLLSDRFSAERPKGSFSTLEIQRTEQGDSAMYLCASSLGRAHYGYTFGSGTRLTVV.

This chain joins TRBV19 and TRBJ1-3; D ambiguous. The CDR3 covers 15 residues. The germline gives CDR1 LNHDA, CDR2 SQIVND (reference sequence). V was pared by 2 bases and J by 0 bases, with 8 bases between. The CDR3 reads CASSIPRISGNTIYF. The CDR3 nucleotides are TGTGCCAGTAGTATACCACGGATCTCTGGAAACACCATATATTTT.

The genes are TRBV29-1 and TRBJ2-3; D possibly corresponds to TRBD2 (6 bases). This CDR3 has 15 residues. The germline V gene has CDR1 SQVTM and CDR2 ANQGSEA. Trimming pared 6 bases from V and 3 bases from J, leaving 19 bases between. This CDR3 is CSVWNVGRGTDTQYF. CDR3 nucleotide sequence: TGCAGCGTCTGGAATGTCGGGAGAGGGACAGATACGCAGTATTTT.

V gene TRBV15 combines with J gene TRBJ2-3; possible D gene TRBD1, 6 bases. This CDR3 has 16 residues. Trimming removed 1 base at V and 6 bases at J, with 17 bases between. Germline V gene data show CDR1 as LNHNV and CDR2 as YYDKDF (reference sequence). CDR3 coding DNA: TGTGCCACCAGCAGAGGACAGGTACTAAGATCGGATACGCAGTATTTT. Protein: CATSRGQVLRSDTQYF.